This TCR beta chain was observed in a study of blood T cell repertoires in COVID-19. Study at large: The origin of the acute and convalescent COVID-19 samples was the United States, Italy and Spain.

Followed over time, Seattle patients had been enrolled while infection was active. The length of the CDR3 is 15 residues. Trimming pared 4 bases from V and 0 bases from J, leaving 16 bases between. The V gene's germline CDR1 is SQVTM and CDR2 ANQGSEA. Data came from immunoSEQ multiplex PCR; TCRdb stores just in-frame clones and leaves some out. The data show roughly 300,000 clones, with around 85% seen just once and approximately 12% held by the top ten. The receptor was derived from a woman aged 25-40 years with COVID-19, enrolled during active disease. The chain uses TRBV29-1 and TRBJ2-7; possible D gene TRBD2, 5 bases. Material: peripheral blood. As DNA, the CDR3 is TGCAGCGTTGCCGTTAGCGCGAGGACCTCCTACGAGCAGTACTTC. Encoded protein: CSVAVSARTSYEQYF.